The source of this T cell receptor beta chain is a study of blood T cells in healthy people across ages. Points from the study as a whole: While age rose, TCR beta diversity per million T cells dropped in a roughly linear way.

Germline V lookup: CDR1 MNHEY, CDR2 SVGEGT. The CDR3 contains 16 residues. Samples each had at least 6 micrograms of total RNA extracted. For the second PCR, which ran for about 7 to 11 cycles, a sample-barcoded 5' primer and a J-beta primer mix were used. TCRdb called the 5' RACE reads again in MiXCR, with one record for every CDR3 protein. The sample consists of about 930,000 distinct CDR3 sequences, 25% to 30% of them appearing once. Worth noting for this clonotype: Antigen: not known. One end of the junction is discordant with germline, which a read error may explain.

This same sample was also part of a study on T cells of mothers and their children. This second study says: Each mother yielded more than 9 million TCR beta CDR3 reads. Each child yielded approximately 2.9 million reads. Normalized overlap was always slightly, never significantly, higher in related than unrelated mother-child pairs.

The source of this sequence is a woman aged 40 to 55 in good health. The chain links TRBV6-2 or TRBV6-3 to TRBJ2-3; 10 nucleotides match TRBD2. Sequencing was performed on blood. The CDR3 DNA sequence: TGCGCCAGCAGTCACGGACTAGCGGTAGTCACAGATACGCAGTATTTT. Protein sequence: CASSHGLAVVTDTQYF.